The 27 T cell receptor beta chains below were found in one sample sequenced in a study of blood T cell repertoires in COVID-19. Sequenced by immunoSEQ multiplex PCR; TCRdb stores in-frame clones only, minus some. The sample has under 300,000 clones; 86% are singletons. The sequenced sample consisted of peripheral blood. The receptors here all came from a woman under 40 with active or convalescent COVID-19.

This chain connects TRBV20-1 to TRBJ1-1, with D possibly matching TRBD1 (5 bases). V was shortened by 3 bases and J by 4 bases, with 15 bases between the two germline ends. The CDR3 runs to 14 residues. Germline assignment: CDR1 DFQATT and CDR2 SNEGSKA (reference sequence). CDR3 nucleotide sequence: TGCAGTGCTAGTGATCCCAGGGTGGGCACTGAAGCTTTCTTT. Residues: CSASDPRVGTEAFF.

This clone was seen a single time. One junction end does not reproduce the germline sequence, and a read error may be involved. This CDR3 is CASSLSRGEKLFF. CDR3 sequence (DNA): TGTGCTAGCAGCTTAAGTCGAGGTGAAAAACTGTTTTTT. The chain carries TRBV7-7 and TRBJ1-4; D call uncertain. Per germline, CDR1 SSHAT and CDR2 FNYEAQ (reference sequence). This CDR3 region has 13 residues.

The chain links TRBV7-9 to TRBJ1-3, with D possibly TRBD1 on 6 matching bases. V lost 4 bases and J lost 4, with 11 bases in between. The CDR3 covers 14 residues. Looked up from germline, CDR1 is SEHNR and CDR2 is FQNEAQ (reference sequence). The CDR3 sequence: CASSSRQAGNTIYF. Here the CDR3 DNA reads TGTGCCAGCAGCTCTCGACAGGCGGGAAACACCATATATTTT.

This clone was detected a few times. The V and J genes are TRBV28 and TRBJ1-1; perhaps TRBD1 as D (6 bases). Germline V gives CDR1 MDHEN, CDR2 SYDVKM. V shed 8 bases and J shed 3 bases, with 19 bases lying between them. The CDR3 is made up of 15 amino acids. For the CDR3, the DNA is TGTGCCAGCCTTACCCAGGCCTCAGGGGACACTGAAGCTTTCTTT. Residues: CASLTQASGDTEAFF.

The genes are TRBV7-9 and TRBJ2-7, with TRBD2 as a possible D gene (5 bases). Germline CDR1 is SEHNR and CDR2 is FQNEAQ (reference sequence). V dropped 5 bases and J dropped 3 bases, with 14 bases sitting between them. CDR3 length equals 14 residues. CDR3: CASSQDGRGYEQYF. CDR3 nucleotides: TGTGCCAGCAGCCAAGATGGCCGGGGCTACGAGCAGTACTTC.

The rearrangement uses TRBV9 and TRBJ2-1, with 9 bases identical to TRBD1. CDR1 and CDR2 from the germline V gene are SGDLS and YYNGEE. The CDR3 sequence is 15 residues long. The V and J ends lost 4 bases and 9 bases, in that order; junction bases with no gene match: 11. The CDR3 protein is CASSIGQGISLEQFF. CDR3 DNA sequence: TGTGCCAGCAGCATCGGACAGGGGATATCTCTTGAGCAGTTCTTC.

This clone was counted a few times. In nucleotides, the CDR3 is TGTGCCAGCAGCTTAGTAACAGGGGGCTTGGGCTACACAGATACGCAGTATTTT. Translated, it gives CASSLVTGGLGYTDTQYF. This chain joins TRBV7-2 and TRBJ2-3; 9 positions match TRBD1. V gave up 1 base and J gave up 2 bases; unmatched junction bases: 10. Germline loops: CDR1 SGHTA, CDR2 FQGNSA. The CDR3 loop spans 18 amino acids.

The chain carries TRBV2 and TRBJ2-2, with 11 bases aligning to TRBD1. CDR1 is SNHLY and CDR2 is FYNNEI in the germline V gene. J lost 5 bases, V lost 5 bases, and 7 bases had no gene match. This CDR3 region has 16 residues. CDR3 protein: CASSTPGQGVTGELFF. The CDR3 DNA sequence: TGTGCCAGCAGTACGCCGGGACAGGGGGTTACCGGGGAGCTGTTTTTT.

This chain uses TRBV18 with TRBJ2-3, with 7 nucleotides matching TRBD2. The V and J ends lost 5 bases and 6 bases, in that order; junction bases with no gene match: 8. The CDR3 spans 14 residues. The germline V gene encodes CDR1 KGHSH and CDR2 LQKENI. CDR3 region: CASSSAGRSDTQYF. The CDR3, as DNA: TGTGCCAGCTCATCCGCCGGGAGGTCGGATACGCAGTATTTT.

The chain links TRBV6-5 to TRBJ1-4; the D is unclear. V gave up 8 bases and J gave up 4 bases, with 11 bases separating them. Looked up from germline, CDR1 is MNHEY and CDR2 is SVGAGI. This CDR3 is 13 amino acids long. CDR3 residues: CASEEDLNEKLFF. The CDR3 DNA reads as TGTGCCAGCGAGGAGGACCTTAATGAAAAACTGTTTTTT.

The rearrangement links TRBV7-3 to TRBJ2-3; 13 bases map to TRBD2. V lost 8 bases to trimming and J lost 0 bases; unmatched junction nucleotides: 8. Germline V gene sequence: CDR1 SGHTA, CDR2 FQGTGA. This CDR3 is built from 17 residues. CDR3 residues: CASQLAGGTYSTDTQYF. The DNA of the CDR3 is TGTGCCAGCCAACTAGCGGGGGGGACTTATAGCACAGATACGCAGTATTTT.

V usage is TRBV5-6 and J usage is TRBJ2-1, with 8 positions matching TRBD1. Losses at the gene ends were 0 bases for V and 4 bases for J; bases not matched to a gene: 3. Germline V gene lookup returns CDR1 SGHDT and CDR2 YYEEEE. There are 15 residues in the CDR3. As DNA, the CDR3 is TGTGCCAGCAGCTTGGGACAGGGGACGTACAATGAGCAGTTCTTC. Protein sequence: CASSLGQGTYNEQFF.

This chain links TRBV9 with TRBJ1-2; possible D gene TRBD1, 6 bases. Germline V gene lookup returns CDR1 SGDLS and CDR2 YYNGEE. The V end lost 5 bases, the J end lost 10 bases, and 18 bases lay between the germline ends. This CDR3 has 13 amino acids. In DNA form, the CDR3 reads TGTGCCAGCAGACTAGAGGGGGATAGTCTCTACACCTTC. Its protein product is CASRLEGDSLYTF.

The J gene is TRBJ1-2, the V gene TRBV5-1; tentatively, D is TRBD1 (6 bases). CDR1 and CDR2 (germline): SGHRS, YFSETQ. The CDR3 is made up of 16 amino acids. Trimming cost V 3 bases and J 0 bases, with 15 bases left between them. CDR3 protein: CASSSRHRVANYGYTF. CDR3 in DNA: TGCGCCAGCAGCTCACGACACAGGGTTGCTAACTATGGCTACACCTTC.

The rearrangement links TRBV21-1 to TRBJ1-5. TRBV21-1 is recorded as a pseudogene. The CDR3 totals 14 residues. Written as DNA, the CDR3 is TGTGCCAGCAGCAAAGAACCCTCGGAGCAGCCCCAGCATTTT. Protein product: CASSKEPSEQPQHF.

This sequence joins TRBV19 and TRBJ1-6; the match to TRBD1 covers 7 bases. CDR3 size: 13 residues. J lost 10 bases, V lost 10 bases, and 10 bases had no gene match. Germline V gives CDR1 LNHDA, CDR2 SQIVND (reference sequence). CDR3 loop: CATSEDRVSPLHF. The CDR3 DNA reads TGTGCCACCTCAGAAGACAGGGTATCACCCCTCCACTTT.

The J gene is TRBJ1-2, the V gene TRBV30, with D tentatively TRBD1 (5 bases). This CDR3 contains 15 residues. Germline V gene lookup returns CDR1 GTSNPN and CDR2 SVGIG (reference sequence). Here the CDR3 reads CAQAKGKGVAYGYTF. For the CDR3, the DNA is TGTGCGCAGGCGAAGGGGAAGGGTGTCGCCTATGGCTACACCTTC.

J is TRBJ1-5 and V is TRBV5-5; 7 bases match TRBD1. Germline-derived CDR1 and CDR2 are SGHKS and YYEKEE (reference sequence). This CDR3 is 15 amino acids long. The V segment lost 1 base and the J segment 1 base; nucleotides outside the gene matches: 2. The CDR3 DNA sequence: TGTGCCAGCAGCTTGAAGGGGGCCAGCAATCAGCCCCAGCATTTT. It encodes CASSLKGASNQPQHF.

The chain has TRBV11-2 and TRBJ2-2; 9 bases match TRBD2. This CDR3 region has 16 residues. With V trimmed by 4 bases and J by 5 bases, 8 bases remained unmatched. Germline CDR1 and CDR2: SGHAT and FQNNGV. CDR3 DNA: TGTGCCAGCAGCTGGGGAGCGGGGGGAATTACCGGGGAGCTGTTTTTT. Protein product: CASSWGAGGITGELFF.

The genes are TRBV5-4 and TRBJ2-1, with TRBD1 matching 9 bases. This CDR3 is built from 19 residues. Trimming cost V 2 bases and J 8 bases; bases outside gene matches: 20. The germline V gene has CDR1 SGHNT and CDR2 YYREEE (reference sequence). The CDR3 sequence is CASSFPDLTNRGRKDEQFF. CDR3 bases: TGTGCCAGCAGCTTTCCGGACCTTACAAACAGGGGGCGTAAGGATGAGCAGTTCTTC.

J is TRBJ2-3 and V is TRBV20-1; no definite D call. This CDR3 is 11 amino acids long. Trimming cost V 6 bases and J 5 bases, with 9 bases left between them. The V gene's germline CDR1 is DFQATT and CDR2 SNEGSKA (reference sequence). CDR3 residues: CSALTKDTQYF. CDR3 DNA sequence: TGCAGTGCCTTAACTAAAGATACGCAGTATTTT.

The CDR3 loop reads CASSSDRRDGYTF. The CDR3 nucleotides are TGTGCCAGCAGCTCGGACAGGAGGGATGGCTACACCTTC. The V call is TRBV7-2, the J call TRBJ1-2, with 7 bases aligning to TRBD1. Per the germline V gene, CDR1 is SGHTA and CDR2 is FQGNSA. The CDR3 has 13 residues. With V trimmed by 4 bases and J by 6 bases, 5 bases remained unmatched.

The chain has TRBV4-3 and TRBJ2-5; maybe TRBD1 (5 bases). CDR3 size: 13 residues. V dropped 3 bases and J dropped 4 bases, with 9 bases sitting between them. Germline CDR1 LGHNA, CDR2 YSLEER. CDR3 sequence: CASSQRRGETQYF. The CDR3 DNA sequence: TGCGCCAGCAGCCAGCGAAGGGGAGAGACCCAGTACTTC.

The V call is TRBV3-1 (or the pseudogene TRBV3-2), the J call TRBJ1-6; D is perhaps TRBD1 (6 bases). The CDR3 length is 17 residues. CDR1 and CDR2 (germline): LGHDT, YNNKEL (reference sequence). V lost 4 bases and J lost 5, with 18 bases in between. CDR3 residues: CASSPHRVSFDNSPLHF. The CDR3 DNA reads as TGTGCCAGCAGCCCACACAGGGTTAGTTTTGATAATTCACCCCTCCACTTT.

The chain is built from TRBV6-5 and TRBJ2-7; tentatively, D is TRBD2 (6 bases). Looked up from germline, CDR1 is MNHEY and CDR2 is SVGAGI. The CDR3 is 14 amino acids. V lost 6 bases to trimming and J lost 3 bases, with 15 bases between them. The CDR3: CASSQRAGSYEQYF. The DNA of the CDR3 is TGTGCCAGCAGCCAACGGGCGGGGAGCTACGAGCAGTACTTC.

V gene TRBV5-1 combines with J gene TRBJ2-2; weak D call: TRBD2 (6 bases). Germline CDR1 SGHRS, CDR2 YFSETQ. The CDR3 is 15 amino acids. The V gene lost 0 bases and the J gene lost 4 bases, with 10 bases spanning the gap. CDR3 bases: TGCGCCAGCAGCTTGGAATTCGGGGGCACCGGGGAGCTGTTTTTT. Protein sequence: CASSLEFGGTGELFF.

This clone was counted a few times. The chain uses TRBV4-2 and TRBJ2-1; no firm D call. CDR3 length: 14 amino acids. Germline lookup yields CDR1 LGHNA and CDR2 YNFKEQ. V was pared by 0 bases and J by 0 bases, with 3 bases between. The CDR3 spells CASSQDISYNEQFF. CDR3 nucleotide sequence: TGTGCCAGCAGCCAAGACATCTCCTACAATGAGCAGTTCTTC.